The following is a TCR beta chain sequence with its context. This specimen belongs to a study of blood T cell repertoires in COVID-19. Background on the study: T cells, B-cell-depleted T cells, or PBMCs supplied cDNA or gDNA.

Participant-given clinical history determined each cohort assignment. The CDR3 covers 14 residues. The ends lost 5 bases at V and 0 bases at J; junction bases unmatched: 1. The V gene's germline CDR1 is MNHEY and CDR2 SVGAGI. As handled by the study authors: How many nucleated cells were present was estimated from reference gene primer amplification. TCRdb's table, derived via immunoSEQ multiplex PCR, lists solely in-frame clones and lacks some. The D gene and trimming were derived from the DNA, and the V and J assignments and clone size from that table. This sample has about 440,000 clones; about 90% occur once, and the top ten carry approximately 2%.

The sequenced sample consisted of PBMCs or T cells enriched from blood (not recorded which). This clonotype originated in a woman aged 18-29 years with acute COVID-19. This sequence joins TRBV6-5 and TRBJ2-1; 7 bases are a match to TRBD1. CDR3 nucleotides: TGTGCCAGCAGTAACAGGGGCTCCTACAATGAGCAGTTCTTC. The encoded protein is CASSNRGSYNEQFF.